The clone carrying this T cell receptor (beta chain) was seen repeatedly, ten times or more. No antigen is known for it. This specimen comes from a study of human T cells and chemical hapten exposure. The wider study: Per-sample TCR yield variability stemmed mainly from small pooled library volume differences. The study's findings and limits: Among expanded TCRs, significantly more large CDR3 similarity clusters formed than among controls.

Between the trimmed V and J ends, which lost 5 bases and 0 bases, there was a span of 4 bases. The CDR3 loop spans 12 amino acids. In germline, CDR1 is SNHLY, CDR2 FYNNEI. TCRdb passed the RACE reads through MiXCR, listing each CDR3 protein once. The sample carries around 82,000 distinct CDR3 sequences, less than 8% recorded once. The time point was: patch test 2, 6 weeks after DPC sensitization. Treatment defined: therapeutic diphenylcyclopropenone sensitization with weekly scalp DPC. Total RNA came from unfractionated whole blood. The clonotype was recovered from a young woman with alopecia areata. Some clones in this sample may be carry-over from other donors' samples. This sequence joins TRBV2 and TRBJ1-1; D ambiguous. The source material was whole blood, sampled in connection with sensitization to the hapten diphenylcyclopropenone (DPC). CDR3 sequence: CASSIVNTEAFF. CDR3 coding DNA: TGTGCCAGCAGTATAGTGAACACTGAAGCTTTCTTT.